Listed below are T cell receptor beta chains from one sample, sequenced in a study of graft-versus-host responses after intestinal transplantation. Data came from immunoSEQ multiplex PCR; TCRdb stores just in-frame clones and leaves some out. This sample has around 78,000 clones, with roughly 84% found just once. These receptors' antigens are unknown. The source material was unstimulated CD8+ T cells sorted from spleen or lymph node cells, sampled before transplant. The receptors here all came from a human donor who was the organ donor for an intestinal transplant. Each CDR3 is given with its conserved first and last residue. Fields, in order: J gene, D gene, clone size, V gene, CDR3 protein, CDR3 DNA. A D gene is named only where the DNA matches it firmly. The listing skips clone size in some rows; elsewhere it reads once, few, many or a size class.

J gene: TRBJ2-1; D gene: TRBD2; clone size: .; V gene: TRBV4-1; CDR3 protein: CASSLGLAGGLPKEQFF; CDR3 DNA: TGCGCCAGCAGCCTAGGACTAGCGGGGGGACTTCCAAAGGAGCAGTTCTTC
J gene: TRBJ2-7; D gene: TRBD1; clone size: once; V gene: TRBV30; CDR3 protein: CAWTSGTGSYEQYF; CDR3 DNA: TGTGCCTGGACCTCCGGGACAGGATCCTACGAGCAGTACTTC
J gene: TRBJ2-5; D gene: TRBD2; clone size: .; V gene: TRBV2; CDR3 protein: CASNLPSGGLEETQYF; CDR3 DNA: TGTGCCAGCAACTTACCTAGCGGGGGCCTTGAAGAGACCCAGTACTTC
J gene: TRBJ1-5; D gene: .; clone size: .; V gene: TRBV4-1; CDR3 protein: CASSGPFGQPQHF; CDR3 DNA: TGCGCCAGCAGCGGACCCTTTGGCCAGCCCCAGCATTTT
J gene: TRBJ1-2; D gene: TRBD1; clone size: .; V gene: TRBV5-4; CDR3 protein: CASSDRDLYNGYTF; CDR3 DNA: TGTGCCAGCAGCGACAGGGACCTATACAATGGCTACACCTTC
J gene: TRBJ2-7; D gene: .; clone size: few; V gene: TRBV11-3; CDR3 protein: CASSLDWTATYEQYF; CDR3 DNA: TGTGCCAGCAGCTTAGACTGGACAGCGACCTACGAGCAGTACTTC
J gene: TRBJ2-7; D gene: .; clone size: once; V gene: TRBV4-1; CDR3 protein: CASSQDERGSYEQYF; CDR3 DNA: TGCGCCAGCAGCCAAGATGAGAGGGGAAGCTACGAGCAGTACTTC
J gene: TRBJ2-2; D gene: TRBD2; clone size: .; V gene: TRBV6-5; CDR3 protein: CASSASGGARELFF; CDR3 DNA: TGTGCCAGCAGTGCTAGCGGGGGGGCCAGGGAGCTGTTTTTT
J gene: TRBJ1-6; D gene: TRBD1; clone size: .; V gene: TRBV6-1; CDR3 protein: CASSEARGTGANSPLHF; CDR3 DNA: TGTGCCAGCAGTGAAGCGCGGGGTACAGGGGCAAATTCACCCCTCCACTTT
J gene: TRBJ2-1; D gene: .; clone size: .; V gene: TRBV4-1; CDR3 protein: CASSQEGLWGNEQFF; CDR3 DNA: TGCGCCAGCAGCCAAGAAGGTCTATGGGGGAACGAGCAGTTCTTC
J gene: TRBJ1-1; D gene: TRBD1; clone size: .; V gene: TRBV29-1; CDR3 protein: CSVPTGAEAFF; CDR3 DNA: TGCAGCGTTCCTACAGGGGCTGAAGCTTTCTTT
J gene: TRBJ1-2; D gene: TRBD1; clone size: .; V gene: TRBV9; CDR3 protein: CASSPGQSYGYTF; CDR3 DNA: TGTGCCAGCAGCCCGGGACAGTCCTATGGCTACACCTTC
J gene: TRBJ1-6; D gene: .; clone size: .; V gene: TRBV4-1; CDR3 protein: CASSQDRGRGSYNSPLHF; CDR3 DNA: TGCGCCAGCAGCCAAGATCGGGGTAGGGGATCCTATAATTCACCCCTCCACTTT
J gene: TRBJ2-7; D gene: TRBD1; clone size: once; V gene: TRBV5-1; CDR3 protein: CARTRDRAYEQYF; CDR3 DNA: TGCGCCAGAACTCGGGACAGGGCCTACGAGCAGTACTTC
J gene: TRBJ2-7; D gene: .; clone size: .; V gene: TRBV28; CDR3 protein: CASSLYVYATYEQYF; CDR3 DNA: TGTGCCAGCAGTTTATACGTGTACGCCACCTACGAGCAGTACTTC
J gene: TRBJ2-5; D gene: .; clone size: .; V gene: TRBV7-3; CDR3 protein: CASSLGPWVDETQYF; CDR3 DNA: TGTGCCAGCAGCTTAGGCCCCTGGGTCGACGAGACCCAGTACTTC
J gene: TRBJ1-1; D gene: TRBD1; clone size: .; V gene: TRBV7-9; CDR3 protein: CASSLGTGDTEAFF; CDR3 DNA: TGTGCCAGCAGCTTAGGGACAGGAGATACTGAAGCTTTCTTT
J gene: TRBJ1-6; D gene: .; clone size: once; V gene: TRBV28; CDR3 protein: CASSFGGVGIPHEFSPLHF; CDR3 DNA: TGTGCCAGCAGTTTCGGGGGGGTAGGCATACCCCATGAATTTTCACCCCTCCACTTT
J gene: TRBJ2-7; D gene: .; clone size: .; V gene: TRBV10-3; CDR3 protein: CAISESGLGQQDYEQYF; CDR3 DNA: TGTGCCATCAGTGAGTCTGGGTTAGGCCAGCAAGACTACGAGCAGTACTTC
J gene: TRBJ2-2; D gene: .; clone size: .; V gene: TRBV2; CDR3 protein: CARDRDNSGELFF; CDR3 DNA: TGTGCCCGAGACCGAGACAACAGCGGGGAGCTGTTTTTT
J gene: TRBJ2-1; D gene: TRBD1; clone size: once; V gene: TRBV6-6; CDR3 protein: CASSYYDRDHNEQFF; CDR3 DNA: TGTGCCAGCAGTTACTATGACAGGGACCACAATGAGCAGTTCTTC
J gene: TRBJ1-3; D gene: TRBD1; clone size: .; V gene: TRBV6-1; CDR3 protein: CASSLGQGSRNTIYF; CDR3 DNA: TGTGCCAGCAGTCTCGGACAGGGCTCTAGAAACACCATATATTTT
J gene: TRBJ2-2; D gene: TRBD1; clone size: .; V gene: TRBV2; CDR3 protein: CATLVQYRGEDTGELFF; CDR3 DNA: TGTGCCACCTTAGTCCAATACAGGGGCGAGGACACCGGGGAGCTGTTTTTT
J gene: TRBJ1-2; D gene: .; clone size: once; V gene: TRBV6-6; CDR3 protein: CASSYSGEGPYTF; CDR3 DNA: TGTGCCAGCAGTTATAGTGGGGAAGGACCCTACACCTTC
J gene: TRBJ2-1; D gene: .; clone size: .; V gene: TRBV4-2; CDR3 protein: CASSPFSRRGSRKNNEQFF; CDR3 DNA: TGTGCCAGCAGCCCCTTTTCTCGCCGGGGGTCACGCAAAAACAATGAGCAGTTCTTC
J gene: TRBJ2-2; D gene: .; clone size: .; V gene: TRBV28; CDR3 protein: CASSFPGTGELFF; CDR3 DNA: TGTGCCAGCAGTTTTCCCGGGACCGGGGAGCTGTTTTTT
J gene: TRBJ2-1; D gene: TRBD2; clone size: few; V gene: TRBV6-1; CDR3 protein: CASSELAGSYNEQFF; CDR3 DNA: TGTGCCAGCAGTGAACTAGCGGGCTCCTACAATGAGCAGTTCTTC
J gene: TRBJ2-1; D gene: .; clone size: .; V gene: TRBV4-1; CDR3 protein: CASSQNNEQFF; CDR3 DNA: TGCGCCAGCAGCCAGAACAATGAGCAGTTCTTC
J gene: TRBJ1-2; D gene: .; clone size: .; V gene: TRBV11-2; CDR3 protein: CASSPQEHGYTF; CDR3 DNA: TGTGCCAGCAGCCCGCAGGAACATGGCTACACCTTC
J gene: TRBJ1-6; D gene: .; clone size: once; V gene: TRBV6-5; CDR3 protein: CASSTGNRASPLHF; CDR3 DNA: TGTGCCAGCAGTACGGGGAACAGGGCTTCACCCCTCCACTTT
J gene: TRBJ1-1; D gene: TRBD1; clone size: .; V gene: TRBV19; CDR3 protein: CASSLGQMNTEAFF; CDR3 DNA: TGTGCCAGTAGCCTGGGACAGATGAACACTGAAGCTTTCTTT
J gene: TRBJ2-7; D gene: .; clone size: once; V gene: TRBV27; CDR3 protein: CASSLSGGGPAYYEQYF; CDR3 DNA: TGTGCCAGCAGTTTATCTGGGGGGGGCCCCGCTTACTACGAGCAGTACTTC
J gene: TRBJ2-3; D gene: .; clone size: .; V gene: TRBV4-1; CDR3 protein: CASSQDQADTQYF; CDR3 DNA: TGCGCCAGCAGCCAAGATCAGGCCGATACGCAGTATTTT
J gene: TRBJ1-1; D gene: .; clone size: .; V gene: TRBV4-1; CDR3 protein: CASSQDEDLRAGLF; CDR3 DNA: TGCGCCAGCAGCCAAGACGAGGACTTAAGAGCGGGGCTCTTT
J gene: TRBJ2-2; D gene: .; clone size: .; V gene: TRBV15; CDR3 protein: CATSRTQVANTGELFF; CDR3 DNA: TGTGCCACCAGCAGGACACAGGTCGCGAACACCGGGGAGCTGTTTTTT
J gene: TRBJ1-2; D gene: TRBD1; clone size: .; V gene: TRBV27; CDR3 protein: CASSFSAGQATYGYTF; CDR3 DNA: TGTGCCAGCAGTTTCTCCGCAGGACAGGCCACCTATGGCTACACCTTC
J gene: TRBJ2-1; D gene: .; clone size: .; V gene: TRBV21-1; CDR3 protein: CASSKCLLALRGQGYNEQFF; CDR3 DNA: TGTGCCAGCAGCAAATGCTTATTAGCCTTGAGGGGACAGGGTTACAATGAGCAGTTCTTC
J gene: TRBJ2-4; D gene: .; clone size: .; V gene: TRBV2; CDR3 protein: CASSVGEAKNIQYF; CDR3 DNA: TGTGCCAGCAGTGTCGGGGAAGCCAAAAACATTCAGTACTTC
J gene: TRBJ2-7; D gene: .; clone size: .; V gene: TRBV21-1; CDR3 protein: CASSTHRDGSYEQYF; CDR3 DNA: TGTGCCAGCAGCACGCACAGGGATGGCAGCTACGAGCAGTACTTC
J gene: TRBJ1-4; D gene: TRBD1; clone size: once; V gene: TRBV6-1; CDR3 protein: CASSSGTGDEKLFF; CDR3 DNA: TGTGCCAGCAGTTCCGGGACAGGGGATGAAAAACTGTTTTTT
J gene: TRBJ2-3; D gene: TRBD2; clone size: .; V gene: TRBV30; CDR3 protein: CAWGGDSSTDTQYF; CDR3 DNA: TGTGCCTGGGGGGGGGATTCTAGCACAGATACGCAGTATTTT
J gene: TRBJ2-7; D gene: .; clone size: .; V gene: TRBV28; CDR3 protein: CASRHDNSYEQYF; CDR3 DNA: TGTGCCAGCAGACACGACAACTCCTACGAGCAGTACTTC
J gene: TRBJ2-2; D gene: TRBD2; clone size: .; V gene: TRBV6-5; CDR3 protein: CASSIIAGGPGELFF; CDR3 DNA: TGTGCCAGCAGTATCATAGCGGGGGGGCCCGGGGAGCTGTTTTTT
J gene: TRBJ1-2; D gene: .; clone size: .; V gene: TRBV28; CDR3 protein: CASSLPQGLPYGYTF; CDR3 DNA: TGTGCCAGCAGTTTACCCCAGGGTCTTCCCTATGGCTACACCTTC
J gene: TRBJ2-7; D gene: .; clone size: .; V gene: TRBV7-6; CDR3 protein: CASSLGTPPFAEQYF; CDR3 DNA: TGTGCCAGCAGCTTAGGAACTCCCCCTTTCGCCGAGCAGTACTTC
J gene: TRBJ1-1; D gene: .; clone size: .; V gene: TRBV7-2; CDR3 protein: CASSLAPEAFF; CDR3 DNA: TGTGCCAGCAGCTTGGCCCCTGAAGCTTTCTTT
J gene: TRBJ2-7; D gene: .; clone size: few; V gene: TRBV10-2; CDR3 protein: CASSDVGPYEQYF; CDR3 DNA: TGCGCCAGCAGTGACGTAGGCCCCTACGAGCAGTACTTC
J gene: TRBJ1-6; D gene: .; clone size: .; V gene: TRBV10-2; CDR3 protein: CASRWSENNSPLHF; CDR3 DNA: TGCGCCAGCAGATGGTCAGAAAATAATTCACCCCTCCACTTT
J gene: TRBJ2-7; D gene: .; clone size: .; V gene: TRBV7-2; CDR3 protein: CASSLWISYEQYF; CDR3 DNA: TGTGCCAGCAGCTTATGGATCTCCTACGAGCAGTACTTC
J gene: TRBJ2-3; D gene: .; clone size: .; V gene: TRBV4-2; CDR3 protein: CASSQEEGRGTDTQYF; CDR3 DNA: TGTGCCAGCAGCCAAGAGGAAGGGCGGGGCACAGATACGCAGTATTTT
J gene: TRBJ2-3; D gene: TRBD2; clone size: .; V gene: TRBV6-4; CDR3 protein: CASSVAGGPDTQYF; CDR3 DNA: TGTGCCAGCAGTGTAGCGGGGGGGCCCGATACGCAGTATTTT
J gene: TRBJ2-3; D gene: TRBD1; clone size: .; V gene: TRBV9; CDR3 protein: CASSARDRPTDTQYF; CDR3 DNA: TGTGCCAGCAGCGCAAGGGACAGACCCACAGATACGCAGTATTTT
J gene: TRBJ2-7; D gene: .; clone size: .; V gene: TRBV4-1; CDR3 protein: CASSQDAIWETLGEQYF; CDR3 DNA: TGCGCCAGCAGCCAAGATGCGATTTGGGAAACCCTAGGCGAGCAGTACTTC
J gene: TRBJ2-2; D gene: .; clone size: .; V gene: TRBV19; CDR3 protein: CASSTPWRGNTGELFF; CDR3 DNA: TGTGCCAGTAGTACCCCCTGGCGGGGGAACACCGGGGAGCTGTTTTTT
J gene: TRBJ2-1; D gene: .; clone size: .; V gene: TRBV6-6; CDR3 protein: CASSSASEGNEQFF; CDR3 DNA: TGTGCCAGCAGTTCAGCTAGCGAGGGCAATGAGCAGTTCTTC